The source of this T cell receptor (beta chain) is a study of CD8+CD57+ T cells in acquired aplastic anemia. CDR3 and TCR beta VDJ profiling relied on genomic DNA as the template. Via MiXCR, TCRdb re-called the reads, giving one row per CDR3 protein. Of just over 450,000 distinct CDR3 sequences listed, around 32% are singletons. In patients chosen for sequencing, flow cytometry had shown CD8+CD57+ cell expansion. CDR1 is SQVTM and CDR2 is ANQGSEA in the germline V gene. This CDR3 region has 14 residues. Trimming cost V 3 bases and J 2 bases; bases outside gene matches: 2. This clonotype was seen repeatedly, ten times or more.

The sequence was obtained from a human donor with aplastic anemia. Sequenced material: sorted CD4+, CD8+, or CD8+CD57+ T cells (not recorded which) from PBMCs. V gene TRBV29-1 combines with J gene TRBJ2-1, with 9 bases identical to TRBD2. The CDR3 sequence is CSVDLAGAYNEQFF. Written as DNA, the CDR3 is TGCAGCGTTGACTTAGCGGGGGCCTACAATGAGCAGTTCTTC.